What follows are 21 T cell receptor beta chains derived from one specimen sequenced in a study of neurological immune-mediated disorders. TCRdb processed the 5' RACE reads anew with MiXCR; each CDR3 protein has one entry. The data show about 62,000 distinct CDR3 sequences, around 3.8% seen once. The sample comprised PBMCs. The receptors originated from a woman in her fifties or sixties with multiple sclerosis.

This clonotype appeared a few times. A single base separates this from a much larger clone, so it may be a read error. CDR3: CAISQGQVRTEAFF. DNA of the CDR3: TGTGCCATCAGCCAGGGACAGGTGAGAACTGAAGCTTTCTTT. This chain links TRBV10-3 with TRBJ1-1; 8 bases align to TRBD1. The CDR3 consists of 14 residues. Germline V gene sequence: CDR1 ENHRY, CDR2 SYGVKD. Unmatched junction bases numbered 8, after V lost 6 bases and J lost 5 bases.

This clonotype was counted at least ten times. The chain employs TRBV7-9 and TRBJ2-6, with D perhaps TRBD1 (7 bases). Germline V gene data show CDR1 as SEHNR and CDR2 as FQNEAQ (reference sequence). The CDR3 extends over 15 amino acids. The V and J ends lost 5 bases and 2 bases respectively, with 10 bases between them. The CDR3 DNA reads TGTGCCAGCAGCCAGGGGGGCCCTGGGGCCAACGTCCTGACTTTC. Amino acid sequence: CASSQGGPGANVLTF.

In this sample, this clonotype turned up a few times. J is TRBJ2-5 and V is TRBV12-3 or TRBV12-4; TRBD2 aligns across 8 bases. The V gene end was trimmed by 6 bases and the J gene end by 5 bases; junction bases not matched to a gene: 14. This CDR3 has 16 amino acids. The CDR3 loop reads CASSPGLAPDVETQYF. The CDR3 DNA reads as TGTGCCAGCAGCCCAGGACTAGCCCCAGATGTGGAGACCCAGTACTTC.

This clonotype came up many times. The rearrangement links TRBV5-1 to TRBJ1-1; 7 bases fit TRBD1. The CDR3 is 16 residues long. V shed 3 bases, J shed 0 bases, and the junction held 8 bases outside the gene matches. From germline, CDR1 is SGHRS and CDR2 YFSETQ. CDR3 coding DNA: TGCGCCAGCAGCTCCGCCTCAGGGGGGGTGAACACTGAAGCTTTCTTT. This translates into CASSSASGGVNTEAFF.

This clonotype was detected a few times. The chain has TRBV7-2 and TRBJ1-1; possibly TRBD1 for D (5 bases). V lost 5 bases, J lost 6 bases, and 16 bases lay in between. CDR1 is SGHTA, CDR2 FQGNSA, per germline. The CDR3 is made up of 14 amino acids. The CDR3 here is CASSPRQGMAEAFF. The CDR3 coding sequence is TGTGCCAGCAGCCCCCGTCAGGGAATGGCTGAAGCTTTCTTT.

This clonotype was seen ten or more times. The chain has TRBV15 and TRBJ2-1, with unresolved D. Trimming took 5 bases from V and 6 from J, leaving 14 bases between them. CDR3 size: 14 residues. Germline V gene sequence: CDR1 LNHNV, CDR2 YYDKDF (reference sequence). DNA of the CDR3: TGTGCCACCAGCCTAGGAACCATCTCCAATGAGCAGTTCTTC. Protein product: CATSLGTISNEQFF.

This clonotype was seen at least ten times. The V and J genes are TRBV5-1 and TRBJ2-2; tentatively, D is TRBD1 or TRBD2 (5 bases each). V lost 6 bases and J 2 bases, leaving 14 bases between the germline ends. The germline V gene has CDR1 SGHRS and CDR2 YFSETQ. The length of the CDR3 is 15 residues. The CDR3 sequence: CASKRGQPNTGELFF. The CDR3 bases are TGCGCCAGCAAGAGGGGCCAACCTAACACCGGGGAGCTGTTTTTT.

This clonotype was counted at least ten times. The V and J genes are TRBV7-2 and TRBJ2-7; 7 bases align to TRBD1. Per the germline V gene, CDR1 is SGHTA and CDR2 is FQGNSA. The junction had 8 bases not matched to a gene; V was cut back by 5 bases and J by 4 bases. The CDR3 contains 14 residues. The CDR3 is CASSATGERYEQYF. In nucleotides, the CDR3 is TGTGCCAGCAGCGCAACAGGGGAGAGATACGAGCAGTACTTC.

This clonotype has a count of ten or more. DNA for the CDR3: TGTGCCAGCAGCGCCTGGACAGGGGGTTCGTCTAATGAAAAACTGTTTTTT. This codes for CASSAWTGGSSNEKLFF. This chain connects TRBV3-1 to TRBJ1-4, with 10 bases matching TRBD1. The V segment lost 5 bases and the J segment 3 bases; nucleotides outside the gene matches: 9. Germline CDR1 reads LGHDT; CDR2 reads YNNKEL (reference sequence). This CDR3 spans 17 amino acids.

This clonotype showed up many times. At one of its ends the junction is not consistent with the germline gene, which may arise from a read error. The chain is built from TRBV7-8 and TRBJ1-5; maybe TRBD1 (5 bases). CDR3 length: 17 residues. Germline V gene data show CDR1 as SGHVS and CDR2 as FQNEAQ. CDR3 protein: CASSLRGTATQNQPQNF. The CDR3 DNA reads TGTGCCAGCAGCTTAAGGGGCACAGCGACACAAAATCAGCCCCAGAATTTT.

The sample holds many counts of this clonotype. CDR3 sequence: CATSTLAGSTDTQYF. CDR3 sequence (DNA): TGTGCCACCAGCACCCTCGCGGGAAGCACAGATACGCAGTATTTT. The V call is TRBV15, the J call TRBJ2-3; TRBD2 is a possible D gene (6 bases). Germline V CDR1 and CDR2: LNHNV, YYDKDF (reference sequence). V lost 4 bases to trimming and J lost 0 bases, with 11 bases between them. CDR3 length: 15 residues.

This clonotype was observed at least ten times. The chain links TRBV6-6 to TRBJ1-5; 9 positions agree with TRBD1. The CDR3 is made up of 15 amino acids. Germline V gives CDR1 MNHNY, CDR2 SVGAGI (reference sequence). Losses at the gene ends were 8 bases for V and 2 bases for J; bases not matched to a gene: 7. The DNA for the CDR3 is TGTGCCAGCCAGGACAGGGGCGTCGGCAATCAGCCCCAGCATTTT. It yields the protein CASQDRGVGNQPQHF.

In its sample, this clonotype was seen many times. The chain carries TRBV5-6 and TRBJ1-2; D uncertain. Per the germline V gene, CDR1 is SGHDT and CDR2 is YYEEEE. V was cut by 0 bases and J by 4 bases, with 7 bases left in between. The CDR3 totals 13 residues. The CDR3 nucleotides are TGTGCCAGCAGCTTGGATGTGGGCTATGGCTACACCTTC. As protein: CASSLDVGYGYTF.

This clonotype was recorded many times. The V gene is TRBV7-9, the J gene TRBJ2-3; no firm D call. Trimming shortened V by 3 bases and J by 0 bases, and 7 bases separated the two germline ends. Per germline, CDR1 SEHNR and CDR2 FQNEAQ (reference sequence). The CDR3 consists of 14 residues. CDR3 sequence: CASSLGSSTDTQYF. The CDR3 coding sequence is TGTGCCAGCAGCTTGGGCTCTAGCACAGATACGCAGTATTTT.

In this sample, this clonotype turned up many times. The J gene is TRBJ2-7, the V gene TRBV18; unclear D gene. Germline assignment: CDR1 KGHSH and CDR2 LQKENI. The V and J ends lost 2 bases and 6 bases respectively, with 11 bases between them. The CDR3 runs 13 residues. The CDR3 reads CASSPSLSSEQYF. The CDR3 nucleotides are TGTGCCAGCTCACCAAGTCTCAGTAGCGAGCAGTACTTC.

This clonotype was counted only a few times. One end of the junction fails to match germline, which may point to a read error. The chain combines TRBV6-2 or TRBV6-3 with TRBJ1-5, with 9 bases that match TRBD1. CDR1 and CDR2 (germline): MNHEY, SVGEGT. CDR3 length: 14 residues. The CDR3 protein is CASRYGQGHQPQNF. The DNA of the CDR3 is TGTGCCAGCAGATACGGACAGGGGCATCAGCCCCAGAATTTT.

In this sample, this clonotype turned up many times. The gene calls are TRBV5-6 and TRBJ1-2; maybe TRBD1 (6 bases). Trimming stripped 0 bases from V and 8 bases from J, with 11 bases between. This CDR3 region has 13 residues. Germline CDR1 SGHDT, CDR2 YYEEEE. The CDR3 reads CASSLAGAEGYTF. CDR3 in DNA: TGTGCCAGCAGCTTGGCAGGGGCTGAGGGCTACACCTTC. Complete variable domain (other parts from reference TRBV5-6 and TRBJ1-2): DAGVTQSPTHLIKTRGQQVTLRCSPKSGHDTVSWYQQALGQGPQFIFQYYEEEERQRGNFPDRFSGHQFPNYSSELNVNALLLGDSALYLCASSLAGAEGYTFGSGTRLTVV.

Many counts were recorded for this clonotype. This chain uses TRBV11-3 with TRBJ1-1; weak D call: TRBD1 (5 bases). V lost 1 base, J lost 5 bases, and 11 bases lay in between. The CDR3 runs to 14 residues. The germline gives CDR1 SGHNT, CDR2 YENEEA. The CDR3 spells CASSLGREGTEAFF. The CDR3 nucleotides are TGTGCCAGCAGCTTAGGGCGAGAGGGGACTGAAGCTTTCTTT.

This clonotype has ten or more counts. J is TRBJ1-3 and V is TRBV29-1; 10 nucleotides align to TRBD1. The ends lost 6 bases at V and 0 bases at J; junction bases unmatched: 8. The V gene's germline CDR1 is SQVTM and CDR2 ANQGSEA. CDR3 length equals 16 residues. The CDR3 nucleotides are TGCAGCGTCACCGGGACAGGGGCTGACTCTGGAAACACCATATATTTT. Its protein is CSVTGTGADSGNTIYF.

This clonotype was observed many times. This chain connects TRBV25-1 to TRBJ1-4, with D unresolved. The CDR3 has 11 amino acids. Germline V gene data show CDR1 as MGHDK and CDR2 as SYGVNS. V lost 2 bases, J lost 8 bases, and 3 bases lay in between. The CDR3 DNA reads TGTGCCAGCAGTGAAGTGGAAAAACTGTTTTTT. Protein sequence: CASSEVEKLFF.

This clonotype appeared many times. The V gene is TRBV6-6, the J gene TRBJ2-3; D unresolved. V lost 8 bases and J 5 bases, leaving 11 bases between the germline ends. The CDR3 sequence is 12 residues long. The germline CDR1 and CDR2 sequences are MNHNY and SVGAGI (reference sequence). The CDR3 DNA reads TGTGCCAGCCTTATACAAGGAGATACGCAGTATTTT. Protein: CASLIQGDTQYF.